The next 27 T cell receptor beta chains were all read from a single sample in a study of T cells in Graves' hyperthyroidism and ophthalmopathy. The investigators amplified TCR beta CDR3 regions from RNA transcripts. The HTBI set primed first-round TCR CDR3 RT-PCR. TCRdb re-derived calls from the multiplex PCR reads in MiXCR, one entry per CDR3 protein. Among about 600,000 distinct CDR3 sequences, about a sixth were seen once, and the ten largest hold roughly 3.5%. The sequencing sample was made of blood. Every receptor here comes from a woman aged 40 to 50 with Graves' ophthalmopathy.

The V call is TRBV15, the J call TRBJ2-2; 8 bases align to TRBD2. CDR1 LNHNV and CDR2 YYDKDF come from the germline V gene (reference sequence). V shed 5 bases, J shed 3 bases, and the junction held 14 bases outside the gene matches. This CDR3 is 18 amino acids long. The CDR3 region is CATSPRVVAGIYTGELFF. CDR3 sequence (DNA): TGTGCCACCAGCCCGCGAGTGGTAGCGGGAATTTACACCGGGGAGCTGTTTTTT.

At least ten counts were recorded for this clonotype. V is TRBV18 and J is TRBJ2-5, with a tentative D call TRBD1 (6 bases). CDR3 length: 13 residues. Germline values: CDR1 KGHSH, CDR2 LQKENI. V lost 3 bases and J 3 bases, leaving 8 bases between the germline ends. The CDR3 reads CASSPDSKETQYF. CDR3 DNA: TGTGCCAGCTCACCGGACAGCAAAGAGACCCAGTACTTC.

This clonotype was counted ten times or more. This chain connects TRBV2 to TRBJ2-3; 16 nucleotides line up with TRBD2. CDR1 and CDR2 (germline): SNHLY, FYNNEI. V was clipped by 6 bases and J by 4 bases; unmatched bases: 4. The CDR3 has 16 residues. CDR3 bases: TGTGCCAGCAGGGGACTAGCGGGAGGGCCAGCAGATACGCAGTATTTT. The encoded protein is CASRGLAGGPADTQYF.

This chain joins TRBV29-1 and TRBJ1-2; D is ambiguous. The CDR3 is made up of 14 amino acids. With 2 bases removed from V and 11 bases from J, the gap between germline ends came to 21 bases. CDR1 and CDR2 from the germline V gene are SQVTM and ANQGSEA. The CDR3 DNA sequence: TGCAGCGTTGAACGCCAGAAGACATTATACGAATACACCTTC. This encodes CSVERQKTLYEYTF.

In this sample, this clonotype turned up a few times. The genes are TRBV3-1 and TRBJ2-1; TRBD2 matches at 11 bases. Per germline, CDR1 LGHDT and CDR2 YNNKEL (reference sequence). The CDR3 consists of 17 residues. Germline trimming cut 1 base from V and 11 bases from J; bases unmatched to any gene: 13. CDR3 nucleotide sequence: TGTGCCAGCAGCCAAGTGGGACTAGCGGCCACAACAATGAAGCAGTTCTTC. The encoded protein is CASSQVGLAATTMKQFF.

This clonotype was counted ten times or more. V gene TRBV11-2 combines with J gene TRBJ2-7, with 12 bases that match TRBD2. With 5 bases clipped from V and 0 bases from J, the junction kept 11 bases outside the gene matches. Germline lookup yields CDR1 SGHAT and CDR2 FQNNGV. This CDR3 contains 18 residues. CDR3 loop: CASSHGLAGRLSSYEQYF. The CDR3 nucleotides are TGTGCCAGCAGCCACGGACTAGCGGGAAGACTAAGCTCCTACGAGCAGTACTTC.

This clonotype was found a few times. The chain couples TRBV30 to TRBJ2-5; 7 bases fit TRBD2. This CDR3 is built from 15 residues. Trimming cost V 2 bases and J 2 bases; bases outside gene matches: 8. CDR1 GTSNPN and CDR2 SVGIG come from the germline V gene (reference sequence). CDR3 loop: CAWSLGGSAQETQYF. CDR3 nucleotides: TGTGCCTGGAGTTTGGGAGGGAGCGCGCAAGAGACCCAGTACTTC.

This clonotype has ten or more counts. Germline is not matched at one junction end, which may reflect a read error. This rearrangement joins TRBV3-1 to TRBJ2-1; D may be TRBD1 (6 bases). Looked up from germline, CDR1 is LGHDT and CDR2 is YNNKEL (reference sequence). The CDR3 sequence is 13 residues long. Here the CDR3 reads CASSRTAYDEQFF. The CDR3 DNA follows: TGTGCCAGCAGCCGGACAGCCTACGATGAGCAGTTCTTC.

The chain has TRBV20-1 and TRBJ1-2, with 8 nucleotides matching TRBD1. CDR3 size: 15 residues. CDR1 is DFQATT and CDR2 is SNEGSKA in the germline V gene (reference sequence). J lost 1 base, V lost 6 bases, and 10 bases had no gene match. The CDR3 DNA follows: TGCAGTGCAATCCCAGCAGGGGGCCGTAACTATGGCTACACCTTC. Protein sequence: CSAIPAGGRNYGYTF.

This clonotype was seen repeatedly, ten times or more. The chain couples TRBV11-2 to TRBJ2-1; D call uncertain. CDR3 length equals 11 residues. V lost 5 bases to trimming and J lost 10 bases, with 9 bases between them. Germline V gene sequence: CDR1 SGHAT, CDR2 FQNNGV. In DNA, the CDR3 is TGTGCCAGCAGCCATGACTGGGAGCAGTTCTTC. Amino acids: CASSHDWEQFF.

This clonotype turned up a few times. V gene TRBV11-2 combines with J gene TRBJ2-1, with 15 bases that match TRBD2. Per the germline V gene, CDR1 is SGHAT and CDR2 is FQNNGV. The CDR3 length is 17 residues. J was trimmed by 8 bases and V by 3 bases; bases with no gene match: 8. Here the CDR3 reads CASSLGLAGGIVDEQFF. CDR3 bases: TGTGCCAGCAGCTTGGGACTAGCGGGGGGAATCGTCGATGAGCAGTTCTTC.

This clonotype was detected a few times. The chain is built from TRBV12-3 or TRBV12-4 and TRBJ1-3, with D hard to call. Trimming removed 7 bases at V and 0 bases at J, with 13 bases between. This CDR3 has 15 residues. The CDR3 sequence is CASILRTPSGNTIYF. In DNA, the CDR3 is TGTGCCAGCATCCTCAGGACCCCCTCTGGAAACACCATATATTTT.

This chain joins TRBV20-1 and TRBJ2-7, with D unclear. This CDR3 region has 12 residues. The ends were cut back, 4 bases at V and 6 bases at J, with 13 bases in the middle. CDR1 is DFQATT, CDR2 SNEGSKA, per germline (reference sequence). CDR3 sequence (DNA): TGCAGTGCTACTATAGAGCCCGGCGAGCAGTACTTC. Residues: CSATIEPGEQYF.

This clonotype occurred many times. CDR3 bases: TGTGCCAGCAGTGATCGCGGACAGGGGTTTTATCAGCCCCAGCATTTT. Its translation: CASSDRGQGFYQPQHF. The gene calls are TRBV6-1 and TRBJ1-5, with 9 bases that match TRBD1. Per germline, CDR1 MNHNS and CDR2 SASEGT. CDR3 size: 16 residues. V shed 3 bases, J shed 5 bases, and the junction held 8 bases outside the gene matches.

As for this clonotype: This may arise from a read error, as a much more abundant clone is one base away. J is TRBJ2-7 and V is TRBV6-1; D is perhaps TRBD2 (5 bases). Germline CDR1 and CDR2: MNHNS and SASEGT. The CDR3 runs to 13 residues. The V end lost 6 bases, the J end lost 6 bases, and 15 bases lay between the germline ends. CDR3 amino acids: CASRGVTGCEQYF. As DNA, the CDR3 is TGTGCCAGCAGGGGAGTAACGGGTTGCGAGCAGTACTTC.

This clonotype was recorded a few times. The rearrangement links TRBV5-1 to TRBJ1-6; 9 bases are shared with TRBD1. Trimming removed 4 bases from V and 9 bases from J; junction bases left unmatched: 11. The germline CDR1 and CDR2 sequences are SGHRS and YFSETQ. This CDR3 has 16 residues. The CDR3 loop reads CASSVSGTGIGSPLHF. The DNA for the CDR3 is TGCGCCAGCAGCGTATCCGGGACAGGGATTGGTTCACCCCTCCACTTT.

The chain uses TRBV4-1 and TRBJ1-4, with D perhaps matching TRBD1 (5 bases). V dropped 1 base and J dropped 4 bases, with 13 bases sitting between them. CDR3 length: 16 amino acids. Germline V gene lookup returns CDR1 MGHRA and CDR2 YSYEKL. This chain's CDR3 is CASSQGGRADNEKLFF. CDR3 in DNA: TGCGCCAGCAGCCAAGGGGGCCGGGCCGATAATGAAAAACTGTTTTTT.

This clonotype was seen a few times. The genes are TRBV24-1 and TRBJ1-1; no reliable D call. CDR3 length: 15 residues. The ends were cut back, 4 bases at V and 1 base at J, with 12 bases in the middle. Germline V gives CDR1 KGHDR, CDR2 SFDVKD. For the CDR3, the DNA is TGTGCCACCAGTGACCGTCGGAGGACGAACACTGAAGCTTTCTTT. Its protein is CATSDRRRTNTEAFF.

This clonotype was counted ten times or more. The chain joins TRBV12-3 or TRBV12-4 to TRBJ2-1; 7 nucleotides match TRBD2. CDR3 length: 15 amino acids. V lost 5 bases and J lost 2; bases outside the gene matches: 6. In nucleotides, the CDR3 is TGTGCCAGCAGTCACAGGACTAGAGCCTACAATGAGCAGTTCTTC. Translating gives CASSHRTRAYNEQFF.

The chain uses TRBV7-2 and TRBJ2-5, with 9 bases that match TRBD2. J lost 4 bases, V lost 1 base, and 7 bases had no gene match. The CDR3 is 16 residues long. CDR1 and CDR2 (germline): SGHTA, FQGNSA. The CDR3 spells CASSLVGSGSPETQYF. In DNA form, the CDR3 reads TGTGCCAGCAGCTTAGTCGGTAGCGGGAGCCCAGAGACCCAGTACTTC.

This clonotype was counted a few times. The chain uses TRBV20-1 and TRBJ1-2; D possibly corresponds to TRBD1 (6 bases). V lost 4 bases and J lost 5, with 23 bases in between. The CDR3 length is 16 residues. Germline loops: CDR1 DFQATT, CDR2 SNEGSKA (reference sequence). The CDR3 nucleotides read TGCAGTGCTATAGAAAGGTGGACAGAAGGGATTTATGGCTACACCTTC. It codes for CSAIERWTEGIYGYTF.

V is TRBV24-1 and J is TRBJ2-1, with TRBD2 identical over 7 bases. CDR3 size: 15 residues. V shed 3 bases and J 3 bases; nucleotides not matched to a gene: 4. Germline-derived CDR1 and CDR2 are KGHDR and SFDVKD. CDR3 protein: CATSDGTNDYNEQFF. As DNA, the CDR3 is TGTGCCACCAGTGATGGGACTAACGACTACAATGAGCAGTTCTTC.

This chain connects TRBV4-1 to TRBJ2-1; 8 nucleotides line up with TRBD1. Per germline, CDR1 MGHRA and CDR2 YSYEKL. V was pared by 0 bases and J by 2 bases, with 9 bases of the junction left unmatched. This CDR3 comprises 18 residues. The chain's CDR3 is CASSQEGVGQATYNEQFF. In DNA form, the CDR3 reads TGCGCCAGCAGCCAAGAAGGGGTGGGACAGGCAACCTACAATGAGCAGTTCTTC.

This clonotype showed up just a few times. The V gene is TRBV2, the J gene TRBJ2-1, with 13 bases identical to TRBD2. V gave up 5 bases and J gave up 10 bases; unmatched junction bases: 8. Germline CDR1 and CDR2: SNHLY and FYNNEI. This CDR3 region has 15 residues. DNA of the CDR3: TGTGCCAGCAGTTTTGGACTAGCGGGAGATAGAGAGCAGTTCTTC. Translating it yields CASSFGLAGDREQFF.

The V gene is TRBV5-4, the J gene TRBJ2-3, with D tentatively TRBD1 or TRBD2 (5 bases each). The CDR3 has 16 amino acids. V shed 4 bases and J shed 2 bases, with 17 bases lying between them. Germline assignment: CDR1 SGHNT and CDR2 YYREEE (reference sequence). This CDR3 is CASSPAPGPITDTQYF. The CDR3 DNA reads TGTGCCAGCAGCCCGGCTCCGGGACCAATCACAGATACGCAGTATTTT.

The chain recombines TRBV20-1 with TRBJ1-4, with 7 bases lining up with TRBD1. The CDR3 loop spans 14 amino acids. V shed 1 base, J shed 3 bases, and the junction held 2 bases outside the gene matches. The V gene's germline CDR1 is DFQATT and CDR2 SNEGSKA (reference sequence). CDR3 protein: CSARGTGSNEKLFF. The CDR3 coding sequence is TGCAGTGCTAGAGGGACAGGTTCTAATGAAAAACTGTTTTTT.

The chain links TRBV28 to TRBJ1-2; 8 nucleotides agree with TRBD1. This CDR3 has 16 amino acids. The germline gives CDR1 MDHEN, CDR2 SYDVKM. Unmatched junction bases numbered 7, after V lost 1 base and J lost 3 bases. The CDR3 sequence is CASSLLGRGRDYGYTF. The CDR3 DNA reads TGTGCCAGCAGTTTATTGGGCAGGGGGCGCGACTATGGCTACACCTTC.